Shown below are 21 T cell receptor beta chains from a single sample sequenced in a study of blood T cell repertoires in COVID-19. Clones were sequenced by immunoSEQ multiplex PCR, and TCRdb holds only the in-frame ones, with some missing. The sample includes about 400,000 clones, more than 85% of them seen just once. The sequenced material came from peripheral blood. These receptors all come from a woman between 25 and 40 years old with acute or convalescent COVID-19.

The DNA of the CDR3 is TGTGCCAGCTCCTTGGGAAGGGGGCGCGGGTACGAGCAGTACTTC. Its protein product is CASSLGRGRGYEQYF. The rearrangement joins TRBV14 to TRBJ2-7; TRBD1 aligns across 7 bases. The CDR3 sequence is 15 residues long. The J segment lost 4 bases and the V segment lost 8 bases, leaving 14 bases of the junction unmatched. Per the germline V gene, CDR1 is SGHDN and CDR2 is FVKESK.

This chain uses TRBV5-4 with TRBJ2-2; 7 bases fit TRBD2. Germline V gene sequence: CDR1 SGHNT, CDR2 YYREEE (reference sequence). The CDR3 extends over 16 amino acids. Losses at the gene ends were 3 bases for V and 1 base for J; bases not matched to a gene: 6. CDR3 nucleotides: TGTGCCAGCAGCTCCCGGGACTACCGGAACACCGGGGAGCTGTTTTTT. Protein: CASSSRDYRNTGELFF. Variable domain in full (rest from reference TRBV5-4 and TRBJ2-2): ETGVTQSPTHLIKTRGQQVTLRCSSQSGHNTVSWYQQALGQGPQFIFQYYREEENGRGNFPPRFSGLQFPNYSSELNVNALELDDSALYLCASSSRDYRNTGELFFGEGSRLTVL.

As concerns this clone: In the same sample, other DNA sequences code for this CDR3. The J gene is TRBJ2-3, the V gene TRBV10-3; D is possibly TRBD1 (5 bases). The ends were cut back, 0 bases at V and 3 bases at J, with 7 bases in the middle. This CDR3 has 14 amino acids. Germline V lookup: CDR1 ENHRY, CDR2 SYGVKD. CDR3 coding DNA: TGTGCCATCAGTGAGTCAACAGGAACAGATACGCAGTATTTT. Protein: CAISESTGTDTQYF.

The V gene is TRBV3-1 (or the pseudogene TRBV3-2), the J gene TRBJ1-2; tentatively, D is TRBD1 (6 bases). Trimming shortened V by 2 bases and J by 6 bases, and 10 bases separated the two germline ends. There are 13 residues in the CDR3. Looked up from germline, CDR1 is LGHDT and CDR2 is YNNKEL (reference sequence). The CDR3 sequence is CASSQFNRDGYTF. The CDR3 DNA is TGTGCCAGCAGCCAATTTAACAGGGATGGCTACACCTTC.

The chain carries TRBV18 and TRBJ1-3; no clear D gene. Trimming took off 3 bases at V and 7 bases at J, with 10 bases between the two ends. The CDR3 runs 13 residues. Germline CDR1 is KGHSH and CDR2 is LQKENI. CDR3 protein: CASSPGVDNTIYF. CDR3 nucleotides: TGTGCCAGCTCACCCGGAGTCGACAACACCATATATTTT.

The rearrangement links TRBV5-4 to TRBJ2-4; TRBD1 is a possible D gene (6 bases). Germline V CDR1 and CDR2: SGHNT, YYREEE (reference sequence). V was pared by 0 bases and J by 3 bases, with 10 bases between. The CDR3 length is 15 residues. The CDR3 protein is CASSLAGVDKNIQYF. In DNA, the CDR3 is TGTGCCAGCAGCTTGGCAGGGGTCGACAAAAACATTCAGTACTTC.

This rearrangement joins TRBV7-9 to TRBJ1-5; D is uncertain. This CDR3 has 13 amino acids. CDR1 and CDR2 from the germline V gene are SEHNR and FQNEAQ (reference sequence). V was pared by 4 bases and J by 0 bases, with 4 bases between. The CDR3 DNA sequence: TGTGCCAGCAGCTCCAGTAGCAATCAGCCCCAGCATTTT. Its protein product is CASSSSSNQPQHF.

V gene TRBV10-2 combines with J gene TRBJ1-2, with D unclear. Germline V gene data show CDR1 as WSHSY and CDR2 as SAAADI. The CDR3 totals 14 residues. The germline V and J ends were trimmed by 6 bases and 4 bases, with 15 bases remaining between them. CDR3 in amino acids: CASRDSVRGYGYTF. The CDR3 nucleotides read TGCGCCAGCAGGGACTCAGTGCGGGGCTATGGCTACACCTTC.

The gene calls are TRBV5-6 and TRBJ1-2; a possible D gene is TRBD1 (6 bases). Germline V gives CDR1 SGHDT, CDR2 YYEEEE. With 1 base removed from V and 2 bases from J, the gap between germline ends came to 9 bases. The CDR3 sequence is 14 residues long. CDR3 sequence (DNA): TGTGCCAGCAGCTTGCAGGGGACGAACTATGGCTACACCTTC. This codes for CASSLQGTNYGYTF.

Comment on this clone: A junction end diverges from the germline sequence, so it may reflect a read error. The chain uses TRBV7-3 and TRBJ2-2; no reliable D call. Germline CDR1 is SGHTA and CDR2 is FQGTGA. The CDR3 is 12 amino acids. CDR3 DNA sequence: TGTGCCAGCAGCTTAAACAGCGGGGAGCTGTTTTTT. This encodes CASSLNSGELFF. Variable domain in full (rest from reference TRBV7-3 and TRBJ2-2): GAGVSQTPSNKVTEKGKYVELRCDPISGHTALYWYRQSLGQGPEFLIYFQGTGAADDSGLPNDRFFAVRPEGSVSTLKIQRTERGDSAVYLCASSLNSGELFFGEGSRLTVL.

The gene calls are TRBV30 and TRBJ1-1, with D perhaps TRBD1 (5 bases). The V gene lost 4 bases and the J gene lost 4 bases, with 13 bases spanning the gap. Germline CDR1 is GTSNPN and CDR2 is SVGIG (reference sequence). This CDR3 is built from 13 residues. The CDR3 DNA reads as TGTGCCTGGATAAGGGAGGGGTTCACTGAAGCTTTCTTT. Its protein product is CAWIREGFTEAFF.

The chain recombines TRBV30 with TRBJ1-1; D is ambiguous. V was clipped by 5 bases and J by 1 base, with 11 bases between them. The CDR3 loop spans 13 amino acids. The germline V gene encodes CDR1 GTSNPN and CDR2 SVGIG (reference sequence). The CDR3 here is CAWGTEWNTEAFF. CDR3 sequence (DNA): TGTGCCTGGGGAACGGAGTGGAACACTGAAGCTTTCTTT.

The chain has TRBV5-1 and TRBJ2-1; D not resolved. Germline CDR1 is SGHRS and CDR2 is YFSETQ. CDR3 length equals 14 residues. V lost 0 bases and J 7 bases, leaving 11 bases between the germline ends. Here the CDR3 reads CASSLASTENEQFF. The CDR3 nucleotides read TGCGCCAGCAGCTTGGCCAGTACAGAGAATGAGCAGTTCTTC.

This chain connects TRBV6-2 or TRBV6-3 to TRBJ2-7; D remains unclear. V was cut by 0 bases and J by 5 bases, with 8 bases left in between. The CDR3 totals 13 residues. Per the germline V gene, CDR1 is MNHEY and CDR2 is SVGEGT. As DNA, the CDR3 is TGTGCCAGCAGTTACTCTGGGCTGAACGAGCAGTACTTC. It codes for CASSYSGLNEQYF.

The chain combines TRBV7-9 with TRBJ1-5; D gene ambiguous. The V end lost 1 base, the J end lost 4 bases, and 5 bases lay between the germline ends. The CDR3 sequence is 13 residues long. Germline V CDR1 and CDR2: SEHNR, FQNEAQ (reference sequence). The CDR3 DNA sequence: TGTGCCAGCAGCTTAGGTCGTAATCAGCCCCAGCATTTT. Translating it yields CASSLGRNQPQHF.

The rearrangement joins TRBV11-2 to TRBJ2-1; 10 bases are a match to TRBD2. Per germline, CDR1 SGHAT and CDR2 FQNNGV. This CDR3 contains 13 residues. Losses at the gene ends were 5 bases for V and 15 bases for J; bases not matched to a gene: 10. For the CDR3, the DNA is TGTGCCAGCAGCCCCAGCCTAGCGGGGGCCCTGTTCTTC. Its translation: CASSPSLAGALFF. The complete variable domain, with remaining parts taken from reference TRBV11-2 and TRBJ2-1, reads EAGVAQSPRYKIIEKRQSVAFWCNPISGHATLYWYQQILGQGPKLLIQFQNNGVVDDSQLPKDRFSAERLKGVDSTLKIQPAKLEDSAVYLCASSPSLAGALFFGPGTRLTVL.

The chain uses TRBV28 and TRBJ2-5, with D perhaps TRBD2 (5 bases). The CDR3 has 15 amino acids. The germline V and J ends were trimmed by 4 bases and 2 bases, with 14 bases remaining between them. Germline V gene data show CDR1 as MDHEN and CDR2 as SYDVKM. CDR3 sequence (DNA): TGTGCCAGCAGTTCCGGAGGAGTTGGTCAAGAGACCCAGTACTTC. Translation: CASSSGGVGQETQYF.

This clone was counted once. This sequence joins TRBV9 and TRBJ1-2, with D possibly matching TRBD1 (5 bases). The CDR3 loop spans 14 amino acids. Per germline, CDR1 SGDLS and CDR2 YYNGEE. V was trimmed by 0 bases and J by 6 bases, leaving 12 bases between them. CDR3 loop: CASSVDWGFNGYTF. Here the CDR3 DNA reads TGTGCCAGCAGCGTAGATTGGGGCTTCAATGGCTACACCTTC.

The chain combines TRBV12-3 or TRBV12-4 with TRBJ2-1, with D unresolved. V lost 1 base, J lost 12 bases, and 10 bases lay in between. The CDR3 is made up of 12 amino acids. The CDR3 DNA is TGTGCCAGCAGTTTAGTTATTTTCGGGCAGTTCTTC. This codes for CASSLVIFGQFF.

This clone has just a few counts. In DNA, the CDR3 is TGCAGCGCTAAACAGAATCTAGCGGGGGGGCCCGCCGGGGAGCTGTTTTTT. Amino acids: CSAKQNLAGGPAGELFF. The V call is TRBV29-1, the J call TRBJ2-2; TRBD2 matches 12 bases. CDR3 length equals 17 residues. CDR1 and CDR2 from the germline V gene are SQVTM and ANQGSEA. Germline trimming cut 7 bases from V and 6 bases from J; bases unmatched to any gene: 15.

CDR3 DNA: TGTGCCAGCAGTTACTTAGGCTCCAACAGGGAGCAGTTCTTC. This translates into CASSYLGSNREQFF. The genes are TRBV6-6 and TRBJ2-1, with D perhaps TRBD1 (5 bases). Germline CDR1 MNHNY, CDR2 SVGAGI (reference sequence). The CDR3 has 14 amino acids. V was clipped by 1 base and J by 10 bases, with 14 bases between them.